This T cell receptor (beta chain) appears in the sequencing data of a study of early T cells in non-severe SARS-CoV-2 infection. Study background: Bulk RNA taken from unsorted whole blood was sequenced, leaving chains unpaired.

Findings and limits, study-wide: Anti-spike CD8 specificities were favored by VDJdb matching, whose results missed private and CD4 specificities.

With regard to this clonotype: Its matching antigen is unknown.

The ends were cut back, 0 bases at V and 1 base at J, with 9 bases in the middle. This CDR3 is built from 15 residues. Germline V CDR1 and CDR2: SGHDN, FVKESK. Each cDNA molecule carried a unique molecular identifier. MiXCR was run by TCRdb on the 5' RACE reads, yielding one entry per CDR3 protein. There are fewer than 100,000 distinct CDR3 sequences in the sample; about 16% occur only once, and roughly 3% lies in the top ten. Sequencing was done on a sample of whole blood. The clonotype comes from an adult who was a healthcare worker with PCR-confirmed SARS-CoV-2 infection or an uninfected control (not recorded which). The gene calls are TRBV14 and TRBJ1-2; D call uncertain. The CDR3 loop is CASSQDLRSNYGYTF. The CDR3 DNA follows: TGTGCCAGCAGCCAAGATCTCCGGAGTAACTATGGCTACACCTTC.